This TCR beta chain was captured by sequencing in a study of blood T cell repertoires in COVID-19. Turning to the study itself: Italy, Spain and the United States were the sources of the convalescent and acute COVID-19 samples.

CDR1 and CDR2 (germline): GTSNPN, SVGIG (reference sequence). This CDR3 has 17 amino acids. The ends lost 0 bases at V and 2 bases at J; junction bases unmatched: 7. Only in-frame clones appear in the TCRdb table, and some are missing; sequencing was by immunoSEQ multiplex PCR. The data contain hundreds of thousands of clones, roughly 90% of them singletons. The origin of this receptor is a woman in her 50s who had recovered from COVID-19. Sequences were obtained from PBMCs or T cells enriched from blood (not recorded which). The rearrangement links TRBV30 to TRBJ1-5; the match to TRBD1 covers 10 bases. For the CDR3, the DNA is TGTGCCTGGAGTGTACGGGCAGGGACAGGGGGCAATCAGCCCCAGCATTTT. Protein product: CAWSVRAGTGGNQPQHF. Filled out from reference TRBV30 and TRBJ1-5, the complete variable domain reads SQTIHQWPATLVQPVGSPLSLECTVEGTSNPNLYWYRQAAGRGLQLLFYSVGIGQISSEVPQNLSASRPQDRQFILSSKKLLLSDSGFYLCAWSVRAGTGGNQPQHFGDGTRLSIL.